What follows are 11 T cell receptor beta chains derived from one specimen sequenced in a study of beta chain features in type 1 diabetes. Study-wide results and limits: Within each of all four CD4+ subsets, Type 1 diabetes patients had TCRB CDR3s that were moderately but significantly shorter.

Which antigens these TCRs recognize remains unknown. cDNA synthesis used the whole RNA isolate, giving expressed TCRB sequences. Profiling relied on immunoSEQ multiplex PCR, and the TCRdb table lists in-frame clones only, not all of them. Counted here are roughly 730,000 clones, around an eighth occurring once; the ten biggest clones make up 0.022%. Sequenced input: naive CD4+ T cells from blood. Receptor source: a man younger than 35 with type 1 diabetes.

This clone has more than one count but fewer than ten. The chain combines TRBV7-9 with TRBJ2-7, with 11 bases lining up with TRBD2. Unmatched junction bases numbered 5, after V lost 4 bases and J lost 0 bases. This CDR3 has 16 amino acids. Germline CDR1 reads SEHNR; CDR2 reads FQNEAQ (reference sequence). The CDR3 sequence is CASSSPSGGLSYEQYF. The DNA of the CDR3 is TGTGCCAGCAGCTCACCTAGCGGGGGGCTCTCCTACGAGCAGTACTTC.

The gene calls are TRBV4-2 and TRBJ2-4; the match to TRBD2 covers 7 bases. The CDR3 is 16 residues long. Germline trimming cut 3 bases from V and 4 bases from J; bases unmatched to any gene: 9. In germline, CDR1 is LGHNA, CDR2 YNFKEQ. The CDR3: CASSHPGGGAKNIQYF. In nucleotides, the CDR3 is TGTGCCAGCAGCCATCCCGGCGGGGGTGCAAAAAACATTCAGTACTTC.

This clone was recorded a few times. The CDR3 nucleotides read TGTGCCAGCAGCGGCCGGGACAGGGGTGAATTAGGTACTGAAGCTTTCTTT. Translated: CASSGRDRGELGTEAFF. The genes are TRBV7-6 and TRBJ1-1; 10 bases are shared with TRBD1. CDR3 size: 17 residues. The junction had 14 bases not matched to a gene; V was cut back by 5 bases and J by 5 bases. Germline assignment: CDR1 SGHVS and CDR2 FNYEAQ.

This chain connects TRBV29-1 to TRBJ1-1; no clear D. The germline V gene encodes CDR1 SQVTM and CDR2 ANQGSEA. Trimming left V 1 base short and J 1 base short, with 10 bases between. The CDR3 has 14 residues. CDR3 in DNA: TGCAGCGTTGAAGTTGTCTCAGCGAACACTGAAGCTTTCTTT. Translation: CSVEVVSANTEAFF.

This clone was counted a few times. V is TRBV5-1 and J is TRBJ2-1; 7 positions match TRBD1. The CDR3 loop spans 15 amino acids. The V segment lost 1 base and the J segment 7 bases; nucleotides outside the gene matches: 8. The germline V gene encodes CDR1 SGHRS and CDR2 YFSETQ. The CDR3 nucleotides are TGCGCCAGCAGCTTGATCCAGGGGGTGGGTAATGAGCAGTTCTTC. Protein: CASSLIQGVGNEQFF.

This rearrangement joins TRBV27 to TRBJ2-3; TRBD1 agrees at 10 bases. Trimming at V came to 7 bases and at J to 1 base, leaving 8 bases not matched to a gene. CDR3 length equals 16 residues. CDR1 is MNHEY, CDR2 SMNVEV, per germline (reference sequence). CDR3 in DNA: TGTGCCAGCAATACCCCGGGACAGGGGCGCACAGATACGCAGTATTTT. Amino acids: CASNTPGQGRTDTQYF.

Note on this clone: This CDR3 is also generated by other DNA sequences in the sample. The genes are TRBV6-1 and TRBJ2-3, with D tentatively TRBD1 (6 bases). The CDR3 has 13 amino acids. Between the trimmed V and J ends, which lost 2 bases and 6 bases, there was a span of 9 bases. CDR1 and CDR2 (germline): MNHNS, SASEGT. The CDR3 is CASSESGVDTQYF. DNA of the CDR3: TGTGCCAGCAGTGAATCAGGGGTGGATACGCAGTATTTT.

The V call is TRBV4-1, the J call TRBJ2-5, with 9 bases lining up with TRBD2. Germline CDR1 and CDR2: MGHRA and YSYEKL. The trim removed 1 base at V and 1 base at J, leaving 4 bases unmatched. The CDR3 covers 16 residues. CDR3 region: CASSQGSAGGQETQYF. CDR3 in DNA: TGCGCCAGCAGCCAAGGGTCAGCGGGGGGCCAAGAGACCCAGTACTTC.

CDR3 bases: TGCGCCAGCAGCCAAGGACGCGGGGGGGCCTCTGTCCAATATTTT. Translated, it gives CASSQGRGGASVQYF. V and J are TRBV4-1 and TRBJ2-3; TRBD2 matches 9 bases. The CDR3 contains 15 residues. Germline V gene lookup returns CDR1 MGHRA and CDR2 YSYEKL. V shed 1 base and J 15 bases; nucleotides not matched to a gene: 14.

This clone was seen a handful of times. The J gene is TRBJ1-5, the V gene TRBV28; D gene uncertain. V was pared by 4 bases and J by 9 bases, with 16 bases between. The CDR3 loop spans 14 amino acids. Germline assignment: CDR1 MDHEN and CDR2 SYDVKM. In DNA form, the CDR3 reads TGTGCCAGCAGTTCCCCCGGGGTCTATACGCCCCAGCATTTT. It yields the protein CASSSPGVYTPQHF.

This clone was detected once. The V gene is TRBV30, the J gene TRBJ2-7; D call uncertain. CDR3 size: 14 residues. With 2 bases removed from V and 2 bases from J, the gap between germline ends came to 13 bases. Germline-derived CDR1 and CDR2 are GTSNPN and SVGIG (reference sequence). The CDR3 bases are TGTGCCTGGAGTCCCTTAGCCGGAGCCTACGAGCAGTACTTC. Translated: CAWSPLAGAYEQYF. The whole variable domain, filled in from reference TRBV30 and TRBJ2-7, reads SQTIHQWPATLVQPVGSPLSLECTVEGTSNPNLYWYRQAAGRGLQLLFYSVGIGQISSEVPQNLSASRPQDRQFILSSKKLLLSDSGFYLCAWSPLAGAYEQYFGPGTRLTVT.